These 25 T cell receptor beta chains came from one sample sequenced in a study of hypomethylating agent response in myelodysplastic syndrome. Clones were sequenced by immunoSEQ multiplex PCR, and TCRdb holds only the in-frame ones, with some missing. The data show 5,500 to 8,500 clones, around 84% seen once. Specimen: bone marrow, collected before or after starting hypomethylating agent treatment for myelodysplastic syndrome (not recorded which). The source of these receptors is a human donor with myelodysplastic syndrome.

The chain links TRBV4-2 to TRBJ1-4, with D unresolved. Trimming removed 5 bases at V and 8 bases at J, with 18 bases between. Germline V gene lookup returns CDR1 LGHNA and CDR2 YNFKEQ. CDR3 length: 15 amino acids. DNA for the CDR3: TGTGCCAGCAGCACCTTAACCAGAGTCGCCGAAAAACTGTTTTTT. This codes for CASSTLTRVAEKLFF.

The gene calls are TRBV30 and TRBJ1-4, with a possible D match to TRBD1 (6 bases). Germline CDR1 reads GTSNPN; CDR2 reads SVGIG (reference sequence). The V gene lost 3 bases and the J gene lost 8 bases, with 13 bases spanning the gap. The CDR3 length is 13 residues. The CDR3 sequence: CAWSQGLNEKLFF. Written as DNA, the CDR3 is TGTGCCTGGAGCCAGGGGTTAAACGAAAAACTGTTTTTT.

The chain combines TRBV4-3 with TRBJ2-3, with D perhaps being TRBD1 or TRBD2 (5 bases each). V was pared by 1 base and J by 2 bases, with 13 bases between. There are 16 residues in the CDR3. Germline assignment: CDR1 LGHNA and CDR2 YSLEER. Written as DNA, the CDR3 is TGCGCCAGCAGCCAAGGACCGGGGACGGACACAGATACGCAGTATTTT. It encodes CASSQGPGTDTDTQYF.

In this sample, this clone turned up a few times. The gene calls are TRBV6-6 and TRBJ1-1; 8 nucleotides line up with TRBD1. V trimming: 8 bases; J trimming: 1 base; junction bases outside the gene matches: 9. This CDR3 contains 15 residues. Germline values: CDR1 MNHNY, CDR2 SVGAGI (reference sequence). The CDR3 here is CASVEGTGQNTEAFF. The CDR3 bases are TGTGCCAGCGTAGAAGGGACAGGCCAGAACACTGAAGCTTTCTTT.

Here the CDR3 reads CASSPQGAGELFF. CDR3 nucleotides: TGCGCCAGCAGCCCACAGGGGGCCGGGGAGCTGTTTTTT. The chain recombines TRBV4-3 with TRBJ2-2; the match to TRBD1 covers 8 bases. V trimming: 4 bases; J trimming: 6 bases; junction bases outside the gene matches: 1. The germline gives CDR1 LGHNA, CDR2 YSLEER. The CDR3 totals 13 residues.

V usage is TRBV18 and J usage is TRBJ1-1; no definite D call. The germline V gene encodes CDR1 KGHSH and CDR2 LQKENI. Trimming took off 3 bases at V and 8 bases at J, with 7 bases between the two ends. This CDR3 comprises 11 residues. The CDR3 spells CASSPRKEAFF. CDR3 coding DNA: TGTGCCAGCTCACCTCGGAAGGAAGCTTTCTTT.

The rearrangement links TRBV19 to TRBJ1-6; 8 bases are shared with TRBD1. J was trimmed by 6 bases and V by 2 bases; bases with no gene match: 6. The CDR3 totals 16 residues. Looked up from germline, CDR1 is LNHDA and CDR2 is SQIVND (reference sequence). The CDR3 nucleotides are TGTGCCAGTAGTATATCTACAGGGGGGCGTAATTCACCCCTCCACTTT. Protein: CASSISTGGRNSPLHF.

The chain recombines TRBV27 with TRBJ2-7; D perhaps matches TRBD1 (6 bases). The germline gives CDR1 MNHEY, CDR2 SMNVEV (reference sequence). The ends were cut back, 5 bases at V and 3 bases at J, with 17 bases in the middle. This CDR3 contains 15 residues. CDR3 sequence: CASSIRPGDLYEQYV. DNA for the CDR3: TGTGCCAGCAGTATTCGGCCAGGGGATCTCTACGAGCAGTACGTC.

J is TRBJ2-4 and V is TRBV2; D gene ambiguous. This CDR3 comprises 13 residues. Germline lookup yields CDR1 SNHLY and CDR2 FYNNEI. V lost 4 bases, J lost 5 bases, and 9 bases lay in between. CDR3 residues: CASSVYGENIQYF. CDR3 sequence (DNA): TGTGCCAGCAGTGTCTACGGAGAAAACATTCAGTACTTC. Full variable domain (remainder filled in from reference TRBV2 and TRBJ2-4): EPEVTQTPSHQVTQMGQEVILRCVPISNHLYFYWYRQILGQKVEFLVSFYNNEISEKSEIFDDQFSVERPDGSNFTLKIRSTKLEDSAMYFCASSVYGENIQYFGAGTRLSVL.

DNA of the CDR3: TGTGCCAGCAGCTTAACGAACCCCTCAACGCAGTATTTT. Translated, it gives CASSLTNPSTQYF. This chain links TRBV7-3 with TRBJ2-3; D gene unclear. Germline CDR1 and CDR2: SGHTA and FQGTGA. V shed 0 bases and J shed 9 bases, with 10 bases lying between them. The CDR3 sequence is 13 residues long. Combining the CDR3 with reference TRBV7-3 and TRBJ2-3 gives the whole variable domain GAGVSQTPSNKVTEKGKYVELRCDPISGHTALYWYRQSLGQGPEFLIYFQGTGAADDSGLPNDRFFAVRPEGSVSTLKIQRTERGDSAVYLCASSLTNPSTQYFGPGTRLTVL.

The chain's CDR3 is CATSRVPAKNIQYF. CDR3 bases: TGTGCCACCAGCAGGGTCCCGGCCAAAAACATTCAGTACTTC. The gene calls are TRBV15 and TRBJ2-4; D ambiguous. Germline CDR1 reads LNHNV; CDR2 reads YYDKDF (reference sequence). The ends were cut back, 3 bases at V and 1 base at J, with 7 bases in the middle. The CDR3 has 14 residues.

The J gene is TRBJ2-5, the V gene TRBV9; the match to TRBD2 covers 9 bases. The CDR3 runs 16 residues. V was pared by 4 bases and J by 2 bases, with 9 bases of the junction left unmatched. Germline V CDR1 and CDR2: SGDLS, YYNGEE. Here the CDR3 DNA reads TGTGCCAGCAGCCCTCGGTCCCTAGCGGGGCAAGAGACCCAGTACTTC. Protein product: CASSPRSLAGQETQYF.

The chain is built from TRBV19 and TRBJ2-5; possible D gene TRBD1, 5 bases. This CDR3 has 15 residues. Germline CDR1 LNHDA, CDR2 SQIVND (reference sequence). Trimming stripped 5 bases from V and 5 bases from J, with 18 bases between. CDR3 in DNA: TGTGCCAGTAGTCTACAGGTAGCAGACCCGGAGACCCAGTACTTC. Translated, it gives CASSLQVADPETQYF.

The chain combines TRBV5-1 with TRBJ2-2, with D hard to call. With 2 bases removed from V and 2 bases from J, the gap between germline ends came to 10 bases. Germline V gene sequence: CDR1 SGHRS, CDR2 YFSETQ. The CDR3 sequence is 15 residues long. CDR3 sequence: CASSLGPSNTGELFF. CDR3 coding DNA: TGCGCCAGCAGCTTAGGGCCATCTAACACCGGGGAGCTGTTTTTT.

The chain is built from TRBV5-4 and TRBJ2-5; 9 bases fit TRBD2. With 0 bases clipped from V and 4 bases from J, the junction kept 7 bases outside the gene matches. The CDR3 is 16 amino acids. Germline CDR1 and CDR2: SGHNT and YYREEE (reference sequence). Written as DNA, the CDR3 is TGTGCCAGCAGCTTGGAACGCGGGGGGGCTACAGAGACCCAGTACTTC. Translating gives CASSLERGGATETQYF.

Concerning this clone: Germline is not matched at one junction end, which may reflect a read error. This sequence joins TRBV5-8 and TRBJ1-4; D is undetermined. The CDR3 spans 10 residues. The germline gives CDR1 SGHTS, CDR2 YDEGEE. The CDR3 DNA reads TGTGCCAGCAGCTTATTAAAGGCGGTTTTT. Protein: CASSLLKAVF.

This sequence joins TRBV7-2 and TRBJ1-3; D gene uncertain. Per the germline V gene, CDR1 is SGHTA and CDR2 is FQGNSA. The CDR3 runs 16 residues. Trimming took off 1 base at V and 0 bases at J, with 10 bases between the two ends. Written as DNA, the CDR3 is TGTGCCAGCAGCTTAGGTCACCTCCTCTCTGGAAACACCATATATTTT. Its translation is CASSLGHLLSGNTIYF.

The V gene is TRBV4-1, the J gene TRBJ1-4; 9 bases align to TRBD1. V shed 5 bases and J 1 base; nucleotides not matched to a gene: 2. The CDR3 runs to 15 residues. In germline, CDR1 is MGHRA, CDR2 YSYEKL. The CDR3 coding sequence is TGCGCCAGCAGCAAGGGACAGGGAACTAATGAAAAACTGTTTTTT. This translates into CASSKGQGTNEKLFF.

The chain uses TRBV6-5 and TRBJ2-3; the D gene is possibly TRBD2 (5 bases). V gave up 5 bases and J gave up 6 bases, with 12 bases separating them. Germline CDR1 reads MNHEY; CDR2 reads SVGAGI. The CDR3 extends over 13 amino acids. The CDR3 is CASSRRGLDTQYF. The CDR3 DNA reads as TGTGCCAGCAGTCGTCGGGGATTGGATACGCAGTATTTT.

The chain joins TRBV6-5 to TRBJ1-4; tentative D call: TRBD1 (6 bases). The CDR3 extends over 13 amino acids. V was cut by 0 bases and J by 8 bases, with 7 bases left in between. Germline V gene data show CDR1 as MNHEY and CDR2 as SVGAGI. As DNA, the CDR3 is TGTGCCAGCAGTTACTCAACAGGGGAAAAACTGTTTTTT. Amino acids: CASSYSTGEKLFF.

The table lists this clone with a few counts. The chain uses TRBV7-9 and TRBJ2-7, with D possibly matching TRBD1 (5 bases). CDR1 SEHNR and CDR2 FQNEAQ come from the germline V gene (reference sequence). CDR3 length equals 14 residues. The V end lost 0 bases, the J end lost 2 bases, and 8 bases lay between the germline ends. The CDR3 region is CASSLASGPYEQYF. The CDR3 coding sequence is TGTGCCAGCAGCTTAGCGTCAGGGCCCTACGAGCAGTACTTC.

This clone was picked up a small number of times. The CDR3 DNA reads TGTGCCAGCAGCCCGGTCGGAGGGAACTATGGCTACACCTTC. It is translated as CASSPVGGNYGYTF. This chain uses TRBV2 with TRBJ1-2; no reliable D call. From germline, CDR1 is SNHLY and CDR2 FYNNEI. CDR3 length equals 14 residues. The V gene lost 6 bases and the J gene lost 2 bases, with 13 bases spanning the gap.

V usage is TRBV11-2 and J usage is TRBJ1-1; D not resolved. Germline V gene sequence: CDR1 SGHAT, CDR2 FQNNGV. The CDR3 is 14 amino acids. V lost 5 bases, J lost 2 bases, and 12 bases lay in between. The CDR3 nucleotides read TGTGCCAGCAGCCTAAGTCCAGAAAACACTGAAGCTTTCTTT. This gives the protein CASSLSPENTEAFF.

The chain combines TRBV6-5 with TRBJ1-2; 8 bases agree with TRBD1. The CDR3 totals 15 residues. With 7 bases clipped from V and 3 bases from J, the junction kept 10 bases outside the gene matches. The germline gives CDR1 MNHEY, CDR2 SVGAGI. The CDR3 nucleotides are TGTGCCAGCACCCACCGGACAGGGAACTACTATGGCTACACCTTC. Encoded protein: CASTHRTGNYYGYTF.

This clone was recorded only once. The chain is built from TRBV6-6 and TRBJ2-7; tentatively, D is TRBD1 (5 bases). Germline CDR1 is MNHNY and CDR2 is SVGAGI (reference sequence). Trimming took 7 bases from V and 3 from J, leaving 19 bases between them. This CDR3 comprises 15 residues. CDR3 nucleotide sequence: TGTGCCAGCACCCCCCGACAGAACACCTTCTACGAGCAGTACTTC. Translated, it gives CASTPRQNTFYEQYF.